These T cell receptor beta chains were read from a single sample in a study of cytotoxic CD8 clonotypes in ibrutinib-treated CLL. Profiling relied on immunoSEQ multiplex PCR, and the TCRdb table lists in-frame clones only, not all of them. The sample shows tens of thousands of clones, around four fifths of them seen only once. Material: PBMCs, obtained after 24 months of ibrutinib treatment. These receptors originate from a human donor with chronic lymphocytic leukemia. Both conserved end residues are trimmed from each CDR3. The order of the fields is clone size, V gene, J gene, CDR3 protein. Clone size is stated in some rows and not others, as once, few, many or a class when expanded.

-	TRBV19	TRBJ2-5	ASSIAAGGNLETQY
-	TRBV6-5	TRBJ1-1	ASSRGGTEAF
-	TRBV5-6	TRBJ2-1	ASSFRAGVGNEQF
-	TRBV7-9	TRBJ2-1	ASSPGPAISYNEQF
few	TRBV7-7	TRBJ2-7	ASSLEPDSYEQY
-	TRBV19	TRBJ2-3	ASSIGGRPDTQY
once	TRBV4-2	TRBJ2-1	ASSPRGSSYNEQF
-	TRBV5-4	TRBJ2-1	ASSLGRGYNEQF
-	TRBV7-2	TRBJ2-3	ASSRLAGARSDTQY
-	TRBV6-5	TRBJ2-7	ASSSSSATYEQY
-	TRBV6-5	TRBJ1-2	ASSAGQIYGYT
-	TRBV10-3	TRBJ2-7	AISESPSGYSYEQY
-	TRBV6-1	TRBJ2-2	ASSQTSTTGELF
few	TRBV15	TRBJ1-4	ATSRDGTANEKLF
large	TRBV6-1	TRBJ2-7	ASSVSPSLSYEQY
-	TRBV7-9	TRBJ2-7	ASSLGVSYEQY
-	TRBV7-2	TRBJ2-1	ASSPRLTSGRAYEQF
-	TRBV13	TRBJ2-3	ASSTTGLWADTQY
-	TRBV5-4	TRBJ1-1	ASSLSRLGGTEAF
-	TRBV11-2	TRBJ2-5	ASSLGTVSQETQY
-	TRBV15	TRBJ2-7	ATSRGSIGYEQY
-	TRBV2	TRBJ2-1	AAFRVRLAGGNEQF
-	TRBV6-1	TRBJ2-3	ASRDGKDTQY
-	TRBV15	TRBJ1-1	ATSRDLRAQLEAF
-	TRBV5-1	TRBJ2-2	ASTIGSGGPYTGELF
-	TRBV25-1	TRBJ2-2	ASSNLETGGPGELF
-	TRBV19	TRBJ2-7	ASSIAHKNEQY
-	TRBV5-6	TRBJ1-2	ASSLVGGTGGYT
-	TRBV21-1	TRBJ1-5	ASSLLRASGAHGFPGNQPQH
few	TRBV11-2	TRBJ1-5	ASSLVGGPGQPQH
-	TRBV27	TRBJ1-2	ASSFGGTANYGYT
-	TRBV4-1	TRBJ1-5	ASSQDPGSQPQH
-	TRBV27	TRBJ2-2	ASSPRQRAYTGELF
-	TRBV5-1	TRBJ1-4	ASSAPNEKLF
-	TRBV11-2	TRBJ1-4	ASSIEKLF
-	TRBV19	TRBJ2-3	ASSIDRTDTQY
-	TRBV27	TRBJ2-3	ASKKNTGPWADTQY
-	TRBV7-9	TRBJ2-7	ASSSKTAGSSYEQY
once	TRBV7-2	TRBJ1-5	ASSLERGQKPQH
-	TRBV7-3	TRBJ2-1	ASSFGTSETEEQF
-	TRBV19	TRBJ2-3	ASDGRGTDTQY
-	TRBV27	TRBJ2-5	ASSLGAGGWETQY
few	TRBV28	TRBJ2-5	ASSLTGTGDQETQY
-	TRBV6-6	TRBJ2-7	ASSTGTGDEQY
-	TRBV30	TRBJ1-1	AWSRAPDTEAF
-	TRBV10-3	TRBJ2-7	ASTDRSGTATYEQY
-	TRBV25-1	TRBJ2-1	ASSKQGAPYNEQF
few	TRBV2	TRBJ1-5	ASKPWDLGQPQH
-	TRBV30	TRBJ2-1	ACLTSGSLDEQF
-	TRBV15	TRBJ2-3	ATSGQGGSPTDTQY
-	TRBV2	TRBJ1-4	ASRSDRGKGNEKLF